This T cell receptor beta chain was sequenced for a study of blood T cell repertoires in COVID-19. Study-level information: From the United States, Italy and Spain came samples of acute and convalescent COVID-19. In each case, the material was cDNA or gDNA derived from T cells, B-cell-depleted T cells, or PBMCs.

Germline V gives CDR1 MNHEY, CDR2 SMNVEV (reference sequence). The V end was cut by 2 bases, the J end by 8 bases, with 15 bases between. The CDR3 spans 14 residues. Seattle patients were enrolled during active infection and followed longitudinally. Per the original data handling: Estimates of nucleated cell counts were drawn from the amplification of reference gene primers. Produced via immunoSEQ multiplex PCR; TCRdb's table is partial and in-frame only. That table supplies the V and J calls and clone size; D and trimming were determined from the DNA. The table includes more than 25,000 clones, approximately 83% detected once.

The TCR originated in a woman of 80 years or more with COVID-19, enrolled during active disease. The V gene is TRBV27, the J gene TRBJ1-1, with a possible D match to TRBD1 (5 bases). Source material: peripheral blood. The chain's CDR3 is CASSLDLGGPEAFF. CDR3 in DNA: TGTGCCAGCAGTTTAGACCTGGGGGGACCCGAAGCTTTCTTT.